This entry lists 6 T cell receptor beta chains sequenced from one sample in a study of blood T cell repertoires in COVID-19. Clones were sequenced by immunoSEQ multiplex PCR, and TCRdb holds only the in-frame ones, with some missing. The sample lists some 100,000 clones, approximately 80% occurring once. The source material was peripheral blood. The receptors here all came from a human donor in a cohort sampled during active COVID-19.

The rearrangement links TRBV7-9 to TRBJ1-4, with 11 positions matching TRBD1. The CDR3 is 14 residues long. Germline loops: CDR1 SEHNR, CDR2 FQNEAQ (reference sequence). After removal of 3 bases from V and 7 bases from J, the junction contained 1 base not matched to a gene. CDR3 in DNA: TGTGCCAGCAGCTTGGACAGGGGGCGTGAAAAACTGTTTTTT. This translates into CASSLDRGREKLFF.

The CDR3 DNA sequence: TGTGCCAGCTCACCGGGACAGTCCTTTAGCAATCAGCCCCAGCATTTT. Protein: CASSPGQSFSNQPQHF. V usage is TRBV18 and J usage is TRBJ1-5; 7 nucleotides match TRBD1. Germline V lookup: CDR1 KGHSH, CDR2 LQKENI. CDR3 length: 16 residues. The trim removed 3 bases at V and 0 bases at J, leaving 5 bases unmatched.

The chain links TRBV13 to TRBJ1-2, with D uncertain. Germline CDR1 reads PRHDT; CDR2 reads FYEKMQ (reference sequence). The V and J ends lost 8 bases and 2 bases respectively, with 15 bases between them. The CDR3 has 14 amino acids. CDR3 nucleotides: TGTGCCAGCGCTCTTGAGGGATCGAACTATGGCTACACCTTC. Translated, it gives CASALEGSNYGYTF.

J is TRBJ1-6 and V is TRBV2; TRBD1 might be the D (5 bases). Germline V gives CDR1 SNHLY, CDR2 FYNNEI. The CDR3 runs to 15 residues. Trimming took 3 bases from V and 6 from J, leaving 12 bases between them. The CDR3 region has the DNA TGTGCCAGCAGTGAGAGGGACGGGAGTAATTCACCCCTCCACTTT. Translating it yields CASSERDGSNSPLHF.

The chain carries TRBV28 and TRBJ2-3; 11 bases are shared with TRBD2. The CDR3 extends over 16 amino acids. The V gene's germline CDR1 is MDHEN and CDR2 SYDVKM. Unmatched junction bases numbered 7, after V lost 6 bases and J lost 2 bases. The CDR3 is CASRGTSGAATDTQYF. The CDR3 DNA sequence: TGTGCCAGCAGGGGGACTAGCGGAGCCGCCACAGATACGCAGTATTTT.

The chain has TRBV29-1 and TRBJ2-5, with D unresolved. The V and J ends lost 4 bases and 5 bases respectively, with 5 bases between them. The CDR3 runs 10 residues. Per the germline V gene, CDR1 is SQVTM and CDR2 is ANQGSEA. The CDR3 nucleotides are TGCAGCGTTGCTTTGGAGACCCAGTACTTC. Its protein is CSVALETQYF.